These 28 T cell receptor beta chains originate from one sample sequenced in a study of T cell repertoires in cytomegalovirus infection. Each CDR3 protein gets one entry after TCRdb re-called the reads with MiXCR. The sample has hundreds of thousands of distinct CDR3 sequences; about 33% are singletons. These receptors lack a known antigen. The input for sequencing was cultured PBMCs, taken from culture after CMV antigen stimulation. The receptors here all came from a human donor in good health (CMV status not recorded). Some clones in this sample may be carry-over from other donors' samples.

The gene calls are TRBV12-3 or TRBV12-4 and TRBJ2-7; 12 bases align to TRBD1. CDR3 length: 16 amino acids. The V segment lost 4 bases and the J segment 0 bases; nucleotides outside the gene matches: 4. The CDR3 region is CASSWGQGANSYEQYF. DNA for the CDR3: TGTGCCAGCAGTTGGGGACAGGGGGCGAACTCCTACGAGCAGTACTTC.

This clonotype was counted many times. The V call is TRBV7-8, the J call TRBJ1-2, with a weak D call TRBD1 (5 bases). The CDR3 consists of 17 residues. The V gene lost 2 bases and the J gene lost 4 bases, with 20 bases spanning the gap. Looked up from germline, CDR1 is SGHVS and CDR2 is FQNEAQ. The CDR3 coding sequence is TGTGCCAGCAGCTTAAACATACGACCAGGGAGGGTCTATGGCTACACCTTC. Its translation: CASSLNIRPGRVYGYTF.

This clonotype was detected only a few times. V gene TRBV6-2 or TRBV6-3 combines with J gene TRBJ2-5, with TRBD1 identical over 7 bases. The length of the CDR3 is 14 residues. V was clipped by 7 bases and J by 5 bases; unmatched bases: 10. Germline CDR1 MNHEY, CDR2 SVGEGT. The CDR3 region has the DNA TGTGCCAGCATCGCGGTCACAGGGGCGGAGACCCAGTACTTC. This codes for CASIAVTGAETQYF.

This clonotype was seen only a few times. V is TRBV19 and J is TRBJ1-2; 10 bases agree with TRBD1. Germline V gene data show CDR1 as LNHDA and CDR2 as SQIVND (reference sequence). V lost 6 bases, J lost 2 bases, and 9 bases stayed unmatched. This CDR3 is 16 amino acids long. The CDR3 DNA is TGTGCCAGTAGGCTTGCGACAGGGGGCTGGAACTATGGCTACACCTTC. Its protein product is CASRLATGGWNYGYTF.

This clonotype turned up a few times. This chain joins TRBV7-9 and TRBJ1-1; TRBD1 might be the D (6 bases). Trimming left V 5 bases short and J 0 bases short, with 13 bases between. This CDR3 is built from 15 residues. Germline-derived CDR1 and CDR2 are SEHNR and FQNEAQ (reference sequence). DNA for the CDR3: TGTGCCAGCAGCACGGACAGCCGGATGAACACTGAAGCTTTCTTT. It is translated as CASSTDSRMNTEAFF.

This clonotype was seen repeatedly, ten times or more. This chain connects TRBV7-2 to TRBJ1-6; 10 bases agree with TRBD1. Germline lookup yields CDR1 SGHTA and CDR2 FQGNSA. V lost 1 base and J lost 7; bases outside the gene matches: 7. The CDR3 extends over 17 amino acids. CDR3 amino acids: CASSLGYRTGGNSPLHF. DNA for the CDR3: TGTGCCAGCAGCTTAGGTTACAGGACAGGGGGAAATTCACCCCTCCACTTT.

This rearrangement joins TRBV19 to TRBJ1-2, with TRBD1 matching over 8 bases. The CDR3 extends over 15 amino acids. Unmatched junction bases numbered 12, after V lost 5 bases and J lost 7 bases. The germline V gene encodes CDR1 LNHDA and CDR2 SQIVND (reference sequence). The CDR3 DNA reads as TGTGCCAGTAGTCCCAGGACAGGGAAAGTCGGTGGCTACACCTTC. Protein product: CASSPRTGKVGGYTF.

This clonotype showed up just a few times. The V and J genes are TRBV7-2 and TRBJ2-7, with 8 positions matching TRBD1. Germline assignment: CDR1 SGHTA and CDR2 FQGNSA. V trimming: 5 bases; J trimming: 6 bases; junction bases outside the gene matches: 6. This CDR3 is built from 13 residues. The CDR3 loop is CASSAGQVSEQYF. The CDR3, as DNA: TGTGCCAGCAGCGCGGGACAGGTGTCCGAGCAGTACTTC.

The chain links TRBV10-2 to TRBJ2-3, with 8 bases lining up with TRBD2. CDR3 length: 14 amino acids. In germline, CDR1 is WSHSY, CDR2 SAAADI. V gave up 10 bases and J gave up 2 bases; unmatched junction bases: 8. The CDR3 sequence is CATGTSAPTDTQYF. In DNA form, the CDR3 reads TGCGCCACCGGGACTAGTGCGCCCACAGATACGCAGTATTTT.

The rearrangement uses TRBV14 and TRBJ2-7, with 9 positions matching TRBD1. J lost 5 bases, V lost 2 bases, and 7 bases had no gene match. Germline V gene data show CDR1 as SGHDN and CDR2 as FVKESK. CDR3 length: 15 amino acids. This chain's CDR3 is CASSQPGTGYHEQYF. The CDR3 DNA is TGTGCCAGCAGCCAACCCGGGACAGGGTACCACGAGCAGTACTTC.

The chain is built from TRBV27 and TRBJ2-5, with a weak D call TRBD2 (5 bases). The CDR3 is made up of 13 amino acids. The ends were cut back, 3 bases at V and 5 bases at J, with 10 bases in the middle. The V gene's germline CDR1 is MNHEY and CDR2 SMNVEV (reference sequence). CDR3 loop: CASSFFSGETQYF. CDR3 sequence (DNA): TGTGCCAGCAGTTTTTTTTCGGGGGAGACCCAGTACTTC.

This rearrangement joins TRBV5-1 to TRBJ1-3, with TRBD1 identical over 8 bases. V trimming: 4 bases; J trimming: 6 bases; junction bases outside the gene matches: 9. The CDR3 runs to 15 residues. The V gene's germline CDR1 is SGHRS and CDR2 YFSETQ. The CDR3 coding sequence is TGCGCCAGCAGCCTAGGGGTCCAGGGGGCAAACACCATATATTTT. Protein: CASSLGVQGANTIYF.

This clonotype was detected a few times. This chain links TRBV20-1 with TRBJ2-7; TRBD2 matches at 9 bases. CDR3 length equals 14 residues. Germline V gene data show CDR1 as DFQATT and CDR2 as SNEGSKA (reference sequence). The V gene end was trimmed by 2 bases and the J gene end by 6 bases; junction bases not matched to a gene: 8. The CDR3, as DNA: TGCAGTGCTAGAAATAGCGGGAGTACTGGCGAGCAGTACTTC. Its protein is CSARNSGSTGEQYF.

This rearrangement joins TRBV19 to TRBJ2-7; D unclear. The CDR3 sequence is 14 residues long. Germline CDR1 reads LNHDA; CDR2 reads SQIVND (reference sequence). V was trimmed by 1 base and J by 4 bases, leaving 11 bases between them. CDR3 sequence reads: CASSIGSGRYEQYF. CDR3 nucleotides: TGTGCCAGTAGTATAGGGTCCGGCAGGTACGAGCAGTACTTC.

The chain carries TRBV7-2 and TRBJ2-5; D gene unclear. Germline V CDR1 and CDR2: SGHTA, FQGNSA. This CDR3 spans 14 amino acids. Trimming removed 4 bases from V and 9 bases from J, with 18 bases in between. CDR3: CASSSTDRPVAQYF. CDR3 nucleotides: TGTGCCAGCAGCTCGACGGACCGGCCTGTGGCCCAGTACTTC. Full variable domain (missing parts from reference TRBV7-2 and TRBJ2-5): GAGVSQSPSNKVTEKGKDVELRCDPISGHTALYWYRQSLGQGLEFLIYFQGNSAPDKSGLPSDRFSAERTGGSVSTLTIQRTQQEDSAVYLCASSSTDRPVAQYFGPGTRLLVL.

The V gene is TRBV6-1, the J gene TRBJ1-1; D gene ambiguous. Trimming removed 2 bases from V and 0 bases from J, with 10 bases in between. The CDR3 consists of 15 residues. CDR1 and CDR2 from the germline V gene are MNHNS and SASEGT. The CDR3 reads CASSELGGLNTEAFF. DNA of the CDR3: TGTGCCAGCAGTGAACTGGGAGGGTTGAACACTGAAGCTTTCTTT.

This clonotype was counted a few times. The genes are TRBV10-3 and TRBJ1-4, with D possibly matching TRBD1 (5 bases). CDR3 length: 13 amino acids. Per germline, CDR1 ENHRY and CDR2 SYGVKD. V lost 9 bases and J lost 8, with 16 bases in between. Here the CDR3 reads CAMSDRRGEKLFF. The CDR3 coding sequence is TGTGCCATGTCGGACCGGCGGGGCGAAAAACTGTTTTTT.

This clonotype has a handful of counts. This sequence joins TRBV28 and TRBJ1-1, with D possibly matching TRBD1 (5 bases). CDR3 size: 17 residues. V lost 5 bases to trimming and J lost 4 bases, with 23 bases between them. The germline CDR1 and CDR2 sequences are MDHEN and SYDVKM. The CDR3 sequence: CASSLTQPGVLSTEAFF. CDR3 DNA: TGTGCCAGCAGTCTAACTCAACCGGGGGTCTTGAGCACTGAAGCTTTCTTT.

V usage is TRBV7-4 and J usage is TRBJ2-5; possibly TRBD2 for D (6 bases). CDR1 is SGHVT and CDR2 is SQSDAQ in the germline V gene. There are 15 residues in the CDR3. The V and J ends lost 5 bases and 5 bases respectively, with 18 bases between them. The DNA of the CDR3 is TGTGCCAGCAGCCGACAGATTAGCGGAGGGGAGACCCAGTACTTC. It yields the protein CASSRQISGGETQYF.

Here the CDR3 DNA reads TGTGCCAGCAGAAAACAGGGTTCTTTGCCTGAAGCTTTCTTT. Its translation: CASRKQGSLPEAFF. This chain connects TRBV2 to TRBJ1-1; tentatively, D is TRBD1 (6 bases). The CDR3 runs to 14 residues. V was trimmed by 6 bases and J by 6 bases, leaving 17 bases between them. Germline CDR1 SNHLY, CDR2 FYNNEI.

V is TRBV20-1 and J is TRBJ1-6, with 7 nucleotides matching TRBD1. Germline V gives CDR1 DFQATT, CDR2 SNEGSKA (reference sequence). The CDR3 sequence is 16 residues long. The ends lost 5 bases at V and 7 bases at J; junction bases unmatched: 14. As DNA, the CDR3 is TGCAGTGCTCCTAGAGGTGGGACAGCTCAAAATTCACCCCTCCACTTT. Translated: CSAPRGGTAQNSPLHF.

This clonotype has only a few counts. The chain links TRBV7-8 to TRBJ2-3, with D perhaps TRBD1 or TRBD2 (5 bases each). This CDR3 is built from 13 residues. The germline V gene has CDR1 SGHVS and CDR2 FQNEAQ. V lost 5 bases, J lost 6 bases, and 12 bases lay in between. The CDR3 coding sequence is TGTGCCAGCAGCCGGGGCTCGGCGGATACGCAGTATTTT. Protein product: CASSRGSADTQYF.

This clonotype has a handful of counts. This chain links TRBV20-1 with TRBJ2-7; the D is unclear. Trimming pared 8 bases from V and 2 bases from J, leaving 16 bases between. This CDR3 is 13 amino acids long. The V gene's germline CDR1 is DFQATT and CDR2 SNEGSKA (reference sequence). DNA of the CDR3: TGCAGTTTTCGCACTGAAATACCCTACGAGCAGTACTTC. Protein: CSFRTEIPYEQYF.

The rearrangement joins TRBV5-4 to TRBJ2-4; no reliable D call. This CDR3 has 15 residues. Between the trimmed V and J ends, which lost 4 bases and 8 bases, there was a span of 19 bases. CDR1 and CDR2 from the germline V gene are SGHNT and YYREEE (reference sequence). CDR3 bases: TGTGCCAGCAGCCCTACTCGGGCAGTAGGTGACATTCAGTACTTC. Translated: CASSPTRAVGDIQYF.

The chain uses TRBV2 and TRBJ2-7, with D possibly matching TRBD2 (5 bases). The CDR3 has 13 amino acids. Deletions cut 6 bases from V and 5 bases from J, with 14 bases between. Germline V lookup: CDR1 SNHLY, CDR2 FYNNEI. The CDR3, as DNA: TGTGCCAGCAGAGTTCCTAGCAGCCACGAGCAGTACTTC. This translates into CASRVPSSHEQYF.

The chain links TRBV3-1 to TRBJ2-5; 9 bases fit TRBD1. V shed 3 bases, J shed 5 bases, and the junction held 10 bases outside the gene matches. The CDR3 is 16 residues long. Germline CDR1 and CDR2: LGHDT and YNNKEL (reference sequence). The CDR3 DNA reads TGTGCCAGCAGCCACCGATGGACAGGGGAGTTCGAGACCCAGTACTTC. Translated: CASSHRWTGEFETQYF.

The gene calls are TRBV19 and TRBJ1-1; D not resolved. The V end was cut by 6 bases, the J end by 4 bases, with 21 bases between. From germline, CDR1 is LNHDA and CDR2 SQIVND (reference sequence). This CDR3 has 16 amino acids. The CDR3 nucleotides are TGTGCCAGTAGCCGCCCCGGTGTCTCTATAACCACTGAAGCTTTCTTT. Protein: CASSRPGVSITTEAFF.

Ten or more counts support this clonotype. J is TRBJ1-4 and V is TRBV7-8; 9 positions agree with TRBD1. V gave up 5 bases and J gave up 8 bases; unmatched junction bases: 6. The germline V gene encodes CDR1 SGHVS and CDR2 FQNEAQ. CDR3 length: 14 amino acids. The CDR3 protein is CASSHRGLGEKLFF. CDR3 in DNA: TGTGCCAGCAGCCACAGGGGGCTCGGAGAAAAACTGTTTTTT.